A selection of T cell receptor beta chains follows, all from one sample in a study of cytomegalovirus exposure and HLA in healthy donors. Sequenced by immunoSEQ multiplex PCR; TCRdb stores in-frame clones only, minus some. Of over 100,000 clones detected, around four fifths appear once; the ten largest clones hold approximately 1.5%. The sequenced sample consisted of PBMCs. The receptor set was obtained from a female donor in good health and CMV-seronegative. The CDR3 runs from the conserved cysteine through the conserved F or W. D genes are given only for firm matches. Where a row states a size, it is once, few, many or the class of an expanded clone; other rows omit it.

DNA: TGTGCCAGCAGTTACGCCTCAGGCACAGATACGCAGTATTTT
CDR3: CASSYASGTDTQYF
V: TRBV6-5
size: NA
length: 14
J: TRBJ2-3
D: NA

DNA: TGTGCCAGCTCCCTAGGGACAGGGGGCGGCTACGAGCAGTACTTC
CDR3: CASSLGTGGGYEQYF
V: TRBV28
size: once
length: 15
J: TRBJ2-7
D: TRBD1

DNA: TGTGCCGGTACCCAGGGGGAAGCGATGAACACTGAAGCTTTCTTT
CDR3: CAGTQGEAMNTEAFF
V: TRBV7-9
size: NA
length: 15
J: TRBJ1-1
D: TRBD1

DNA: TGTGCCAGCAGCCGCGGGAGGATATCGGATACGCAGTATTTT
CDR3: CASSRGRISDTQYF
V: TRBV7-2
size: once
length: 14
J: TRBJ2-3
D: TRBD2

DNA: TGCAGCGTTGAGGCAGATGCTTCCTACAATGAGCAGTTCTTC
CDR3: CSVEADASYNEQFF
V: TRBV29-1
size: NA
length: 14
J: TRBJ2-1
D: NA

DNA: TGTGCCAGTAGTATAGCGGTAAGCTCCTACAATGAGCAGTTCTTC
CDR3: CASSIAVSSYNEQFF
V: TRBV19
size: few
length: 15
J: TRBJ2-1
D: NA

DNA: TGCGCCAGCAGCTCCACAGGGGGCGGTCGCACCGGGGAGCTGTTTTTT
CDR3: CASSSTGGGRTGELFF
V: TRBV5-1
size: NA
length: 16
J: TRBJ2-2
D: TRBD1

DNA: TGTGCCTGGAGCGCGACAGGGGTGGGTGAGACCCAGTACTTC
CDR3: CAWSATGVGETQYF
V: TRBV30
size: NA
length: 14
J: TRBJ2-5
D: TRBD1

DNA: TGTGCCAGCAGCTTAGCCCAGGGGGCCCAGGGCTATGGCTACACCTTC
CDR3: CASSLAQGAQGYGYTF
V: TRBV11-2
size: NA
length: 16
J: TRBJ1-2
D: TRBD1

DNA: TGCGCCAGCAGTCCACCTCCGGGACATATCGTTTCACCCCTCCACTTT
CDR3: CASSPPPGHIVSPLHF
V: TRBV4-1
size: NA
length: 16
J: TRBJ1-6
D: NA

DNA: TGTGCCAGCAGCTTAGAAGGGGTGCAGTACTTC
CDR3: CASSLEGVQYF
V: TRBV7-9
size: NA
length: 11
J: TRBJ2-7
D: NA

DNA: TGTGCCACCAGCAGGCCTGACAGGGGCCCCTACGAGCAGTACTTC
CDR3: CATSRPDRGPYEQYF
V: TRBV15
size: few
length: 15
J: TRBJ2-7
D: TRBD1

DNA: TGTGCCACCAGCAGTCCAGGGGACGGTGGTTACGCCATGGGCGAGCAGTACTTC
CDR3: CATSSPGDGGYAMGEQYF
V: TRBV15
size: NA
length: 18
J: TRBJ2-7
D: NA

DNA: TGTGCCAGCAGGCCGGGACAAGTCACCGGGGAGCTGTTTTTT
CDR3: CASRPGQVTGELFF
V: TRBV5-4
size: NA
length: 14
J: TRBJ2-2
D: NA

DNA: TGTGCCAGCAGCTCAACACAGGGGGCGGGCGAGCAGTACTTC
CDR3: CASSSTQGAGEQYF
V: TRBV7-9
size: few
length: 14
J: TRBJ2-7
D: TRBD1

DNA: TGTGCCGGGGGGGCAGGGCTCAGCAATCAGCCCCAGCATTTT
CDR3: CAGGAGLSNQPQHF
V: TRBV2
size: NA
length: 14
J: TRBJ1-5
D: NA

DNA: TGTGCCAGCAGCCAAGTCGGGGGGACTAGCGCCTTGTTGTTGATCTTC
CDR3: CASSQVGGTSALLLIF
V: TRBV14
size: NA
length: 16
J: TRBJ2-1
D: TRBD2

DNA: TGTGCCAGCCATCAGGGTTCCGAGACCCAGTACTTC
CDR3: CASHQGSETQYF
V: TRBV6-1
size: NA
length: 12
J: TRBJ2-5
D: NA

DNA: TGTGCCAGCAGTCCCGGGAGGGGAAGGCCAACCTCTGGAAACACCATATATTTT
CDR3: CASSPGRGRPTSGNTIYF
V: TRBV28
size: NA
length: 18
J: TRBJ1-3
D: NA

DNA: TGTGCCAGCAGCTTGGGACAGTCTTACACTGAAGCTTTCTTT
CDR3: CASSLGQSYTEAFF
V: TRBV5-4
size: few
length: 14
J: TRBJ1-1
D: NA

DNA: TGTGCCAGCAGTTTGTATTACACTGAAGCTTTCTTT
CDR3: CASSLYYTEAFF
V: TRBV28
size: NA
length: 12
J: TRBJ1-1
D: NA

DNA: TGTGCCAGCAGCTTAGCGCGGGGGGGCTACACCTTC
CDR3: CASSLARGGYTF
V: TRBV7-8
size: NA
length: 12
J: TRBJ1-2
D: NA

DNA: TGCGCCAGCAGCCCTTTTGGACAGGGGGCGACCTACGAGCAGTACTTC
CDR3: CASSPFGQGATYEQYF
V: TRBV5-1
size: NA
length: 16
J: TRBJ2-7
D: TRBD1

DNA: TGTGCCATCGCCGAAGCGGGATCCACAGATACGCAGTATTTT
CDR3: CAIAEAGSTDTQYF
V: TRBV2
size: NA
length: 14
J: TRBJ2-3
D: TRBD2

DNA: TGTGCCAGCAGTCCCCCCAGCGGGAGGGGGTACGAGCAGTACTTC
CDR3: CASSPPSGRGYEQYF
V: TRBV27
size: NA
length: 15
J: TRBJ2-7
D: TRBD2

DNA: TGTGCCAGCAGCTTAAGTTCCGGGGATACGCAGTATTTT
CDR3: CASSLSSGDTQYF
V: TRBV11-3
size: NA
length: 13
J: TRBJ2-3
D: NA

DNA: TGTGCCAGCTCACCACCGGGACAGGGCTCCTACGAGCAGTACTTC
CDR3: CASSPPGQGSYEQYF
V: TRBV18
size: NA
length: 15
J: TRBJ2-7
D: TRBD1

DNA: TGTGCCATCAGTGAGTCTTTAACGGGGACTGAAGCTTTCTTT
CDR3: CAISESLTGTEAFF
V: TRBV10-3
size: NA
length: 14
J: TRBJ1-1
D: NA

DNA: TGCAGTGCTTTAAGACAGCCTAACTACACCTTC
CDR3: CSALRQPNYTF
V: TRBV20-1
size: NA
length: 11
J: TRBJ1-2
D: NA

DNA: TGTGCCAGTAGTGTGAGTCAGGGAACCTACGAGCAGTACTTC
CDR3: CASSVSQGTYEQYF
V: TRBV19
size: NA
length: 14
J: TRBJ2-7
D: NA

DNA: TGTGCCAGCAGTCCCGTGAGGGAGTATAATGAAAAACTGTTTTTT
CDR3: CASSPVREYNEKLFF
V: TRBV6-5
size: NA
length: 15
J: TRBJ1-4
D: NA

DNA: TGTGCCAGCAGCTTAAACAGGGTGGTCACCGGGGAGCTGTTTTTT
CDR3: CASSLNRVVTGELFF
V: TRBV11-2
size: NA
length: 15
J: TRBJ2-2
D: NA

DNA: TGTGCCAGCAGCTTAGTTACGGAGTATGGCTACACCTTC
CDR3: CASSLVTEYGYTF
V: TRBV7-8
size: NA
length: 13
J: TRBJ1-2
D: NA

DNA: TGTGCCAGCAGAACTACAGGGGGCCCAACTGAAGCTTTCTTT
CDR3: CASRTTGGPTEAFF
V: TRBV2
size: NA
length: 14
J: TRBJ1-1
D: TRBD1

DNA: TGTGCCAGCAGTTCCCCAGGGGGGCTAGGAAACACCATATATTTT
CDR3: CASSSPGGLGNTIYF
V: TRBV28
size: NA
length: 15
J: TRBJ1-3
D: TRBD1

DNA: TGCGCCAGCAGCTTGGGACTAGCGGGAACCACAGATACGCAGTATTTT
CDR3: CASSLGLAGTTDTQYF
V: TRBV5-1
size: NA
length: 16
J: TRBJ2-3
D: TRBD2